The next 21 T cell receptor beta chains were all read from a single sample in a study of T-cell memory formation after mild COVID-19. TCRdb passed the 5' RACE reads through MiXCR, listing each CDR3 protein once. The table has some 200,000 distinct CDR3 sequences, about 21% seen once. What was sequenced was PBMCs or a T cell subset sorted from them (not recorded which). The receptors stem from an adult woman who had mild COVID-19 (a few samples of this study predate the infection). Cell type and time point are not known.

The sample holds a few counts of this clonotype. The chain links TRBV4-1 to TRBJ2-3; 7 positions agree with TRBD2. This CDR3 has 13 residues. The ends lost 3 bases at V and 13 bases at J; junction bases unmatched: 10. Germline-derived CDR1 and CDR2 are MGHRA and YSYEKL. CDR3 amino acids: CASSQFRGVQEYF. DNA for the CDR3: TGCGCCAGCAGCCAGTTCCGGGGGGTTCAAGAGTATTTT.

The chain links TRBV29-1 to TRBJ1-1; the D is unclear. The germline V gene encodes CDR1 SQVTM and CDR2 ANQGSEA. The length of the CDR3 is 13 residues. The V and J ends lost 6 bases and 2 bases respectively, with 13 bases between them. As DNA, the CDR3 is TGCAGCGTACCTGTTGCCGCCAACACTGAAGCTTTCTTT. Encoded protein: CSVPVAANTEAFF.

This clonotype has only a few counts. The chain carries TRBV9 and TRBJ2-7; D remains unclear. Germline V gene data show CDR1 as SGDLS and CDR2 as YYNGEE. Trimming stripped 0 bases from V and 9 bases from J, with 16 bases between. This CDR3 region has 14 residues. CDR3: CASSVDARPPSQYF. The CDR3 DNA is TGTGCCAGCAGCGTAGACGCCAGACCCCCATCGCAGTACTTC.

The V and J genes are TRBV30 and TRBJ1-5; D is unresolved. Germline V gene data show CDR1 as GTSNPN and CDR2 as SVGIG (reference sequence). This CDR3 spans 15 amino acids. The ends were cut back, 2 bases at V and 2 bases at J, with 13 bases in the middle. CDR3 region: CAWSPLSGGNQPQHF. DNA of the CDR3: TGTGCCTGGAGTCCCCTCTCCGGGGGCAATCAGCCCCAGCATTTT.

This clonotype has just a few counts. This chain uses TRBV6-2 or TRBV6-3 with TRBJ1-1, with TRBD1 as a possible D gene (5 bases). Germline V gene lookup returns CDR1 MNHEY and CDR2 SVGEGT. The ends were cut back, 2 bases at V and 5 bases at J, with 9 bases in the middle. CDR3 length: 13 residues. CDR3 in DNA: TGTGCCAGCAGTTACGAGGGGAGGACTGAAGCTTTCTTT. This codes for CASSYEGRTEAFF.

V gene TRBV6-5 combines with J gene TRBJ1-2; 8 bases align to TRBD1. Germline CDR1 reads MNHEY; CDR2 reads SVGAGI. The junction had 10 bases not matched to a gene; V was cut back by 6 bases and J by 7 bases. This CDR3 has 14 amino acids. DNA of the CDR3: TGTGCCAGCAGACAACCGGACAGGGTTGGTGGCTACACCTTC. It encodes CASRQPDRVGGYTF.

This clonotype was counted a few times. V usage is TRBV4-2 and J usage is TRBJ1-6, with D possibly matching TRBD1 (5 bases). The CDR3 is 16 amino acids. Germline V gene sequence: CDR1 LGHNA, CDR2 YNFKEQ. With 1 base removed from V and 5 bases from J, the gap between germline ends came to 12 bases. The CDR3 bases are TGTGCCAGCAGCCAAGGTCAGGGAGATGATAATTCACCCCTCCACTTT. This encodes CASSQGQGDDNSPLHF.

This clonotype was counted a few times. The chain employs TRBV13 and TRBJ2-4, with a tentative D call TRBD1 (6 bases). The CDR3 loop spans 14 amino acids. CDR1 PRHDT and CDR2 FYEKMQ come from the germline V gene (reference sequence). The V end was cut by 5 bases, the J end by 8 bases, with 16 bases between. This chain's CDR3 is CASSPQGHRDIQYF. CDR3 coding DNA: TGTGCCAGCAGCCCTCAGGGACACAGGGACATTCAGTACTTC. The variable domain in full, completed from reference TRBV13 and TRBJ2-4, reads AAGVIQSPRHLIKEKRETATLKCYPIPRHDTVYWYQQGPGQDPQFLISFYEKMQSDKGSIPDRFSAQQFSDYHSELNMSSLELGDSALYFCASSPQGHRDIQYFGAGTRLSVL.

There are a few counts of this clonotype. The genes are TRBV21-1 and TRBJ2-2; the D segment call TRBD2 is taken from the table without a DNA check. TRBV21-1 is termed a pseudogene. The CDR3 has 17 amino acids. The CDR3 bases are TGTGCCAGCAGCAATCCAATGAGCGGGGTTCGGGCCGGGGAGCTGTTTTTT. It translates to CASSNPMSGVRAGELFF.

This clonotype was seen a handful of times. The chain carries TRBV24-1 and TRBJ2-5; 8 bases are a match to TRBD1. After removal of 1 base from V and 5 bases from J, the junction contained 5 bases not matched to a gene. The CDR3 runs 15 residues. Germline V gene data show CDR1 as KGHDR and CDR2 as SFDVKD. This CDR3 reads CATSDFDRGEETQYF. The CDR3 nucleotides read TGTGCCACCAGTGATTTTGACAGGGGAGAGGAGACCCAGTACTTC.

This chain links TRBV6-5 with TRBJ2-3, with 7 bases fitting TRBD2. The germline V gene encodes CDR1 MNHEY and CDR2 SVGAGI. The junction had 6 bases not matched to a gene; V was cut back by 5 bases and J by 4 bases. CDR3 length equals 14 residues. CDR3 bases: TGTGCCAGCAGTCGGACTAGTCGCGCAGATACGCAGTATTTT. Amino acid sequence: CASSRTSRADTQYF.

This clonotype was counted only a few times. The genes are TRBV29-1 and TRBJ2-1; D possibly matches TRBD1 or TRBD2 (5 bases each). V lost 4 bases and J 9 bases, leaving 7 bases between the germline ends. CDR1 and CDR2 from the germline V gene are SQVTM and ANQGSEA. CDR3 size: 10 residues. The CDR3 here is CSVGGAEQFF. As DNA, the CDR3 is TGCAGCGTTGGAGGGGCTGAGCAGTTCTTC.

The chain carries TRBV3-1 and TRBJ2-1, with D perhaps matching TRBD2 (6 bases). The germline V gene has CDR1 LGHDT and CDR2 YNNKEL (reference sequence). V lost 4 bases to trimming and J lost 4 bases, with 29 bases between them. The CDR3 length is 20 residues. As DNA, the CDR3 is TGTGCCAGCAGCCGCGCTGGGGGGACTGGGGACCCACTGGGATACAATGAGCAGTTCTTC. It encodes CASSRAGGTGDPLGYNEQFF.

The chain joins TRBV20-1 to TRBJ2-7; 14 nucleotides agree with TRBD2. Per the germline V gene, CDR1 is DFQATT and CDR2 is SNEGSKA (reference sequence). The CDR3 is 18 amino acids. V lost 3 bases, J lost 3 bases, and 13 bases stayed unmatched. CDR3 nucleotide sequence: TGCAGTGCTAGGCACGGGACTAGCGGGGGACGGTTCCTCTACGAGCAGTACTTC. Translation gives CSARHGTSGGRFLYEQYF.

This chain connects TRBV5-6 to TRBJ1-1; tentatively, D is TRBD1 (5 bases). V gave up 3 bases and J gave up 1 base, with 19 bases separating them. The germline CDR1 and CDR2 sequences are SGHDT and YYEEEE. The CDR3 has 17 amino acids. The CDR3: CASSSAVTWGENTEAFF. The CDR3 DNA is TGTGCCAGCAGCTCCGCAGTAACGTGGGGGGAGAACACTGAAGCTTTCTTT. The full variable domain, its missing parts supplied by reference TRBV5-6 and TRBJ1-1, is DAGVTQSPTHLIKTRGQQVTLRCSPKSGHDTVSWYQQALGQGPQFIFQYYEEEERQRGNFPDRFSGHQFPNYSSELNVNALLLGDSALYLCASSSAVTWGENTEAFFGQGTRLTVV.

This clonotype was recorded a few times. The chain employs TRBV24-1 and TRBJ2-2; 7 bases align to TRBD1. V shed 5 bases and J 4 bases; nucleotides not matched to a gene: 3. The CDR3 totals 14 residues. CDR1 is KGHDR and CDR2 is SFDVKD in the germline V gene. CDR3 amino acids: CATSATGSTGELFF. The CDR3 nucleotides are TGTGCCACCAGTGCGACAGGGAGCACCGGGGAGCTGTTTTTT.

The chain uses TRBV7-9 and TRBJ2-1, with 8 bases matching TRBD2. Germline CDR1 reads SEHNR; CDR2 reads FQNEAQ (reference sequence). V trimming: 10 bases; J trimming: 4 bases; junction bases outside the gene matches: 9. The CDR3 loop spans 14 amino acids. The CDR3 nucleotides read TGTGCCATTTCGACTAGCGTCCGTTACAATGAGCAGTTCTTC. Amino acids: CAISTSVRYNEQFF.

The chain links TRBV15 to TRBJ2-7; no clear D. V gave up 1 base and J gave up 3 bases, with 13 bases separating them. Per the germline V gene, CDR1 is LNHNV and CDR2 is YYDKDF (reference sequence). CDR3 length: 15 residues. CDR3 nucleotide sequence: TGTGCCACCAGCAGAGTGAAGGAGACCATCTACGAGCAGTACTTC. This codes for CATSRVKETIYEQYF.

The V gene is TRBV4-1, the J gene TRBJ2-1; 10 bases match TRBD1. The CDR3 contains 17 residues. Germline CDR1 and CDR2: MGHRA and YSYEKL. Trimming at V came to 1 base and at J to 4 bases, leaving 7 bases not matched to a gene. CDR3 DNA: TGCGCCAGCAGCCAAGGGACAGGGGGGCTCCCTTACAATGAGCAGTTCTTC. Translating it yields CASSQGTGGLPYNEQFF.

This clonotype was observed a handful of times. J is TRBJ2-1 and V is TRBV5-1, with D hard to call. This CDR3 has 15 residues. Germline V CDR1 and CDR2: SGHRS, YFSETQ. With 2 bases removed from V and 3 bases from J, the gap between germline ends came to 12 bases. The CDR3 nucleotides are TGCGCCAGCAGCTTAGGGCCAGGTCTCTACAATGAGCAGTTCTTC. The encoded protein is CASSLGPGLYNEQFF.

The chain carries TRBV5-1 and TRBJ1-2, with D possibly matching TRBD1 (5 bases). Germline V gives CDR1 SGHRS, CDR2 YFSETQ. This CDR3 is 13 amino acids long. Trimming cost V 0 bases and J 8 bases, with 11 bases left between them. CDR3 in DNA: TGCGCCAGCAGCTTGGTCCTACAGGTCGGCTACACCTTC. It codes for CASSLVLQVGYTF.